This record covers a single T cell receptor (beta chain). Its antigen is not known. The sample is drawn from a study of OX40 agonist ivuxolimab in advanced cancers. Overall study results and limits: The antigens recognized by the expanded peripheral T cells, that is their antigen specificity, were not determined.

Clones were sequenced by immunoSEQ multiplex PCR, and TCRdb holds only the in-frame ones, with some missing. There are 70,000 to 95,000 clones in the sample; under 95% occur only once, and 0.4% to 0.55% lies in the top ten. The length of the CDR3 is 14 residues. Germline V CDR1 and CDR2: ENHRY, SYGVKD. V dropped 2 bases and J dropped 0 bases, with 7 bases sitting between them. The TCR comes from an adult with an advanced solid tumor such as melanoma, head and neck, liver or kidney cancer. V is TRBV10-3 and J is TRBJ2-5; D is possibly TRBD1 (6 bases). This material consisted of CD4+ or CD8+ T cells sorted from blood, taken in a trial of the OX40 agonist ivuxolimab. Written as DNA, the CDR3 is TGTGCCATCAGTGAGGGACAGAACCAAGAGACCCAGTACTTC. Its protein product is CAISEGQNQETQYF.